This TCR beta chain was captured by sequencing in a study of blood T cell repertoires in COVID-19. Study information: The United States, Italy and Spain supplied acute and convalescent COVID-19 samples. From T cells, B-cell-depleted T cells, or PBMCs came the material, which was cDNA or gDNA.

V lost 4 bases and J lost 10; bases outside the gene matches: 11. The length of the CDR3 is 15 residues. Germline CDR1 is SGDLS and CDR2 is YYNGEE. Authors' processing steps: Cell counts per sample came from amplifying reference gene primers. Data came from immunoSEQ multiplex PCR; TCRdb stores just in-frame clones and leaves some out. V, J and clone size were drawn from that table, and D and trimming were deduced from the DNA. The repertoire holds about 160,000 clones, about nine tenths seen once, with 15% to 20% in the top ten. J is TRBJ2-1 and V is TRBV9; 10 positions agree with TRBD2. Input material: peripheral blood. This receptor was obtained from a man aged 55-75 years with active or convalescent COVID-19. The CDR3 DNA sequence: TGTGCCAGCAGCCCTAGCGGGGGCCTCTTTGGGGAGCAGTTCTTC. It is translated as CASSPSGGLFGEQFF.